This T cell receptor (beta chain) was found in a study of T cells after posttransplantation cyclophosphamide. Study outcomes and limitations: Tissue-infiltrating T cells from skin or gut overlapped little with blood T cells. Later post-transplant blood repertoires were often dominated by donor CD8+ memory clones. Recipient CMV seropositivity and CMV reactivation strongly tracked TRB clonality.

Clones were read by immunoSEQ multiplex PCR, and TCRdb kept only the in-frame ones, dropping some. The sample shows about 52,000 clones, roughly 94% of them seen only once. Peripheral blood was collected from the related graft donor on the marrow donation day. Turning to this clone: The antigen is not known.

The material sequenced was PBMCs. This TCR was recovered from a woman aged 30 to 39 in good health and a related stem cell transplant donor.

In nucleotides, the CDR3 is TGTGCCAGCAGCCAAGATTGGGATCTTGGAGGGGGCACAGATACGCAGTATTTT. The encoded protein is CASSQDWDLGGGTDTQYF. The chain joins TRBV4-2 to TRBJ2-3; a weak D match, TRBD2 (6 bases). From germline, CDR1 is LGHNA and CDR2 YNFKEQ. CDR3 length: 18 amino acids. Trimming shortened V by 0 bases and J by 1 base, and 17 bases separated the two germline ends.